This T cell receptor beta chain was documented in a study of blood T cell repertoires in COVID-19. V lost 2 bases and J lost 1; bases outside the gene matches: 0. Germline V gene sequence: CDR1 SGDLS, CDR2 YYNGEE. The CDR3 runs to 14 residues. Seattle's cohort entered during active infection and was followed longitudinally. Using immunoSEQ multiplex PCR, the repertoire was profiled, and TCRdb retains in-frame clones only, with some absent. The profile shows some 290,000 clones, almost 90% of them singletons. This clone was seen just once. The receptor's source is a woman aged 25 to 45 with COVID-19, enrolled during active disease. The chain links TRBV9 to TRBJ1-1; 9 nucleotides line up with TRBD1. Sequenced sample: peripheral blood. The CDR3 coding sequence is TGTGCCAGCAGCGTGACAGGGGGGAACACTGAAGCTTTCTTT. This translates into CASSVTGGNTEAFF. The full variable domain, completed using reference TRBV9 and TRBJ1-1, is DSGVTQTPKHLITATGQRVTLRCSPRSGDLSVYWYQQSLDQGLQFLIQYYNGEERAKGNILERFSAQQFPDLHSELNLSSLELGDSALYFCASSVTGGNTEAFFGQGTRLTVV.